The 10 T cell receptor beta chains presented below share a single source sample, sequenced in a study of T cells after yellow fever vaccination. TCRdb fed the 5' RACE reads into MiXCR, producing one record per CDR3 protein. The sample records a few hundred thousand distinct CDR3 sequences, 6.8% being singletons. The source material was PBMCs, sampled 45 days after the first yellow fever vaccination. These receptors originate from a man younger than 35 who received the YFV17D yellow fever vaccine.

This rearrangement joins TRBV18 to TRBJ1-3; TRBD1 agrees at 7 bases. Germline CDR1 reads KGHSH; CDR2 reads LQKENI. V was clipped by 5 bases and J by 0 bases; unmatched bases: 4. CDR3 length: 15 residues. CDR3 protein: CASSKDRASGNTIYF. The CDR3 DNA reads as TGTGCCAGCTCAAAAGACAGGGCCTCTGGAAACACCATATATTTT.

The genes are TRBV18 and TRBJ1-1; no clear D gene. Germline V gene lookup returns CDR1 KGHSH and CDR2 LQKENI. V was clipped by 6 bases and J by 8 bases, with 16 bases between them. The CDR3 is 13 amino acids. CDR3: CASSRGNREEAFF. CDR3 sequence (DNA): TGTGCCAGCTCGAGAGGGAACCGGGAAGAAGCTTTCTTT.

The chain couples TRBV19 to TRBJ2-2, with D unclear. The CDR3 is made up of 13 amino acids. CDR1 and CDR2 (germline): LNHDA, SQIVND (reference sequence). The V and J ends lost 3 bases and 7 bases respectively, with 9 bases between them. The CDR3 reads CASSIGLIGELFF. The CDR3 DNA reads TGTGCCAGTAGTATCGGCCTCATCGGGGAGCTGTTTTTT.

This clonotype was observed a few times. V usage is TRBV30 and J usage is TRBJ2-5; D remains ambiguous. The germline gives CDR1 GTSNPN, CDR2 SVGIG (reference sequence). This CDR3 region has 13 residues. Trimming removed 5 bases from V and 5 bases from J, with 15 bases in between. The CDR3, as DNA: TGTGCCTGGGACCGAGGCAGCCGGGAGACCCAGTACTTC. Residues: CAWDRGSRETQYF. The whole variable domain, filled in from reference TRBV30 and TRBJ2-5, reads SQTIHQWPATLVQPVGSPLSLECTVEGTSNPNLYWYRQAAGRGLQLLFYSVGIGQISSEVPQNLSASRPQDRQFILSSKKLLLSDSGFYLCAWDRGSRETQYFGPGTRLLVL.

This chain uses TRBV4-3 with TRBJ2-3; no firm D call. This CDR3 has 15 amino acids. V lost 0 bases and J lost 0, with 7 bases in between. Germline values: CDR1 LGHNA, CDR2 YSLEER. The CDR3 sequence: CASSQEAVSTDTQYF. The DNA for the CDR3 is TGCGCCAGCAGCCAAGAGGCGGTGAGCACAGATACGCAGTATTTT.

The V and J genes are TRBV5-1 and TRBJ1-1, with D maybe TRBD1 (5 bases). The germline CDR1 and CDR2 sequences are SGHRS and YFSETQ. CDR3 length: 15 amino acids. The V end was cut by 4 bases, the J end by 1 base, with 14 bases between. CDR3 nucleotide sequence: TGCGCCAGCAGCCCCACCTTACAGGAGAACACTGAAGCTTTCTTT. Protein: CASSPTLQENTEAFF. The whole variable domain, remainder taken from reference TRBV5-1 and TRBJ1-1, is KAGVTQTPRYLIKTRGQQVTLSCSPISGHRSVSWYQQTPGQGLQFLFEYFSETQRNKGNFPGRFSGRQFSNSRSEMNVSTLELGDSALYLCASSPTLQENTEAFFGQGTRLTVV.

A few counts support this clonotype. The V gene is TRBV7-2, the J gene TRBJ2-7; D gene ambiguous. The CDR3 extends over 12 amino acids. The V end lost 3 bases, the J end lost 3 bases, and 6 bases lay between the germline ends. CDR1 and CDR2 (germline): SGHTA, FQGNSA. The CDR3 nucleotides are TGTGCCAGCAGCTTCGAATACTACGAGCAGTACTTC. Its protein is CASSFEYYEQYF.

This clonotype was counted at least ten times. V gene TRBV14 combines with J gene TRBJ2-5; TRBD2 agrees at 7 bases. V was clipped by 0 bases and J by 5 bases; unmatched bases: 6. The germline V gene encodes CDR1 SGHDN and CDR2 FVKESK. The CDR3 runs to 15 residues. Written as DNA, the CDR3 is TGTGCCAGCAGCCAAGAACTGGCGGGGGTGGAGACCCAGTACTTC. Its translation: CASSQELAGVETQYF.

The chain links TRBV6-2 or TRBV6-3 to TRBJ2-2, with 9 nucleotides matching TRBD2. V shed 7 bases, J shed 4 bases, and the junction held 10 bases outside the gene matches. The CDR3 sequence is 16 residues long. CDR1 and CDR2 (germline): MNHEY, SVGEGT. The DNA of the CDR3 is TGTGCCAGCATCCAAGAAGCGGGGGGACTCACCGGGGAGCTGTTTTTT. It yields the protein CASIQEAGGLTGELFF.

Only a few counts were recorded for this clonotype. The chain's CDR3 is CAISEHGTHNEQFF. Here the CDR3 DNA reads TGTGCCATCAGTGAGCACGGGACACACAATGAGCAGTTCTTC. This chain joins TRBV10-3 and TRBJ2-1; maybe TRBD1 (6 bases). The V end was cut by 2 bases, the J end by 5 bases, with 10 bases between. CDR1 and CDR2 (germline): ENHRY, SYGVKD. This CDR3 spans 14 amino acids.